The T cell receptor beta chain described here comes from a study of OX40 agonist ivuxolimab in advanced cancers. The study's findings and limits: CD8+ T cells averaged more expanded clones than CD4+.

V was shortened by 0 bases and J by 1 base, with 7 bases between the two germline ends. Germline-derived CDR1 and CDR2 are SGHRS and YFSETQ. The CDR3 runs 14 residues. As to this clone: Antigen unknown.

Produced via immunoSEQ multiplex PCR; TCRdb's table is partial and in-frame only. The sample includes about 51,000 clones, about 88% seen only once; the top ten take 3% to 4%. V usage is TRBV5-1 and J usage is TRBJ1-1, with unresolved D. Sequencing used CD4+ or CD8+ T cells sorted from blood, obtained in a trial of the OX40 agonist ivuxolimab. This TCR derives from an adult with an advanced solid tumor such as melanoma, head and neck, liver or kidney cancer. The chain's CDR3 is CASSLGPGNTEAFF. The CDR3 DNA reads as TGCGCCAGCAGCTTGGGACCTGGGAACACTGAAGCTTTCTTT.